The rows below give T cell receptor beta chains drawn from one sample of a study of CD8+ T cells in alopecia areata. Profiled with immunoSEQ multiplex PCR; TCRdb holds only in-frame clones, not every one. The sample records fewer than 150,000 clones, roughly four fifths being singletons. The specimen comprised CD8+ T cells sorted from blood, sampled at week 4, from a patient treated with tofacitinib. Every receptor here comes from a human donor with alopecia areata. Both conserved end residues are part of each CDR3. The D gene is left open where the match is weak. Clone size is stated in some rows and not others, as once, few, many or a class when expanded.

clone_size	d_call	v_call	j_call	cdr3_nt	cdr3_aa
.	.	TRBV11-2	TRBJ1-2	TGTGCCAGCAGCTTCCCTGCAGGGGCCTATGGCTACACCTTC	CASSFPAGAYGYTF
few	.	TRBV5-6	TRBJ2-1	TGTGCCAGCAGCGAAGGACGGTTCGGGGAGCAGTTCTTC	CASSEGRFGEQFF
.	TRBD1	TRBV27	TRBJ2-7	TGTGCCAGCAGATCCCGGGACAGGAGGACCTACGAGCAGTACTTC	CASRSRDRRTYEQYF
.	.	TRBV7-2	TRBJ2-7	TGTGCCAGCAGCTTAGTAGCGGCAGGGGGGAACGAGCAGTACTTC	CASSLVAAGGNEQYF
.	.	TRBV7-9	TRBJ2-7	TGTGCCAGCAGTACGATTAAGACGGATTCCTACGAGCAGTACTTC	CASSTIKTDSYEQYF
.	TRBD2	TRBV6-1	TRBJ2-6	TGTGCCAGACGGGAGGCAGGGGCCAACGTCCTGACTTTC	CARREAGANVLTF
.	.	TRBV4-3	TRBJ2-7	TGCGCCAGCAGCCAAGGTTGGGGCGCGGACGAGCAGTACTTC	CASSQGWGADEQYF
.	TRBD1	TRBV13	TRBJ2-1	TGTGCCACAGCCAGGGGGCATTACAATGAGCAGTTCTTC	CATARGHYNEQFF
few	.	TRBV7-9	TRBJ2-7	TGTGCCAGCAGCTTAGAGGCAGGAGGAACCTACGAGCAGTACTTC	CASSLEAGGTYEQYF
.	TRBD1	TRBV19	TRBJ2-3	TGTGCCAGCTCTCCCGAGACAGGGGGCACGCAGTATTTT	CASSPETGGTQYF
.	TRBD1	TRBV19	TRBJ2-2	TGTGCCAGTAGTACTTTGGACAGGGCGGATCCCACCGGGGAGCTGTTTTTT	CASSTLDRADPTGELFF
.	.	TRBV7-6	TRBJ2-7	TGTGCCAGCAGCTTAGACAGGGCCAACGAGCAGTACTTC	CASSLDRANEQYF
.	.	TRBV7-3	TRBJ2-3	.	CASSSSTSGGPTDTQYF
.	.	TRBV13	TRBJ2-7	TGTGCCAGCAGCTTAGGACCAAGTAGTCGTGGGTACTTC	CASSLGPSSRGYF
.	.	TRBV27	TRBJ1-6	TGTGCCAGCAGCCCTGGGACGGCTAATTCACCCCTCCACTTT	CASSPGTANSPLHF
.	TRBD2	TRBV6-6	TRBJ2-7	TGTGCCAGCAGTTCGACTAGCCACATCTCCTACGAGCAGTACTTC	CASSSTSHISYEQYF
.	.	TRBV5-1	TRBJ2-1	TGCGCCAGCAGCATGGACAACAATGAGCAGTTCTTC	CASSMDNNEQFF
few	.	TRBV30	TRBJ2-5	TGTGCCTGGAGTGAGGGAAACCAAGAGACCCAGTACTTC	CAWSEGNQETQYF
.	.	TRBV4-2	TRBJ1-1	TGTGCCAGCAGCCAAGAAGGTGAAGAGAACACTGAAGCTTTCTTT	CASSQEGEENTEAFF
.	.	TRBV13	TRBJ2-7	TGTGCCAGCGGATTGGGGCAGGGCCCCGAGCAGTACTTC	CASGLGQGPEQYF
once	.	TRBV5-4	TRBJ2-2	TGTGCCAGCAGCCAAGGGCTGATACGCGGTGTGCAGGAGCTGTTTTTT	CASSQGLIRGVQELFF
.	TRBD1	TRBV4-3	TRBJ1-2	TGCGCCAGCAGCCAAGAGGGGGACAGCGACTATGGCTACACCTTC	CASSQEGDSDYGYTF
.	.	TRBV6-5	TRBJ2-5	TGTGCCAGCAGCCAGGGGCCTATTCAAGAGACCCAGTACTTC	CASSQGPIQETQYF
.	TRBD1	TRBV29-1	TRBJ2-3	TGCAGCGTTGATGTGACAGGGGGCCTAGATACGCAGTATTTT	CSVDVTGGLDTQYF
once	TRBD1	TRBV27	TRBJ2-5	TGTGCCAGCAGTCCGAGCGGACAGGGTGGAGAGACCCAGTACTTC	CASSPSGQGGETQYF
.	TRBD2	TRBV12-5	TRBJ2-3	TGTGCTAGTGGTTCGCCTCCTAGCGGGGGGCGAGTAGATACGCAGTATTTT	CASGSPPSGGRVDTQYF
.	.	TRBV4-1	TRBJ2-7	TGCGCCAGCAGCCAGGCGCCGGGGCGAACCTACGAGCAGTACTTC	CASSQAPGRTYEQYF
.	TRBD2	TRBV29-1	TRBJ2-1	TGCAGCGTTGAAGAAGGTGCGGGGGGATACAATGAGCAGTTCTTC	CSVEEGAGGYNEQFF
.	TRBD1	TRBV19	TRBJ1-2	TGTGCCAGTAGTATAACCAACAGGGGAATTGATGGCTACACCTTC	CASSITNRGIDGYTF
.	TRBD1	TRBV12-5	TRBJ2-7	TGTGCTAGTGGTTTCACCGGGACAGGGACCGCCGAGCAGTACTTC	CASGFTGTGTAEQYF
.	.	TRBV19	TRBJ1-5	TGTGCCAGTAGTATGGCCGGTAATCAGCCCCAGCATTTT	CASSMAGNQPQHF
.	TRBD2	TRBV30	TRBJ2-1	TGTGCCTGGAGTGAAAATGGGCTAGCGGGGGTTGATGAGCAGTTCTTC	CAWSENGLAGVDEQFF
once	TRBD1	TRBV4-1	TRBJ2-1	TGCGCCAGCAGCCATACCGGGACAGGGAATGAGCAGTTCTTC	CASSHTGTGNEQFF
.	.	TRBV5-1	TRBJ1-1	TGCGCCAGCAGCTTTGGTGGGGAGAACACTGAAGCTTTCTTT	CASSFGGENTEAFF
.	.	TRBV7-9	TRBJ2-1	TGTGCCAGCAGCCCCAGGAGGGACAACTACAATGAGCAGTTCTTC	CASSPRRDNYNEQFF
.	.	TRBV9	TRBJ2-7	TGTGCCAGCAGCGCCGGTGGGAGGTACGAAAGGAACGAGCAGTACTTC	CASSAGGRYERNEQYF
.	TRBD1	TRBV6-6	TRBJ1-5	TGTGCCAGCAGTTACGGGACAGGGGGGGATCAGCCCCAGCATTTT	CASSYGTGGDQPQHF
.	.	TRBV13	TRBJ2-5	TGTGCCAGCAGCGACCGGGACCTGGGGGAGACCCAGTACTTC	CASSDRDLGETQYF
.	TRBD1	TRBV7-9	TRBJ2-3	TGTGCCAGCAGCTCCTGGGACAGAGATACGCAGTATTTT	CASSSWDRDTQYF
.	TRBD2	TRBV7-6	TRBJ2-5	TGTGCCAGCAGCTTTGACCCGGGGGGGCATGAGACCCAGTACTTC	CASSFDPGGHETQYF
few	.	TRBV29-1	TRBJ2-5	TGCAGCGTCGTTCAGGATTGGACAGAGCAAGAGACCCAGTACTTC	CSVVQDWTEQETQYF
few	.	TRBV6-6	TRBJ2-2	TGTGCCGCTACAGGGTCCGGGGAGCTGTTTTTT	CAATGSGELFF
.	TRBD1	TRBV27	TRBJ1-5	TGTGCCAGCAGTCGTAGCACAGGGGGCGCCCAGCCCCAGCATTTT	CASSRSTGGAQPQHF
.	.	TRBV27	TRBJ2-3	TGTGCCAGCAGTTCCGGCGGGGAAAGGATCGATACGCAGTATTTT	CASSSGGERIDTQYF
few	TRBD2	TRBV5-1	TRBJ2-5	TGCGCCAGCAGCGGCCTTGGACTAGCTGAAGAGACCCAGTACTTC	CASSGLGLAEETQYF
.	TRBD2	TRBV4-1	TRBJ2-1	TGCGCCAGCAGCCAAGACTCGTCGGGAGGGGATGAGCAGTTCTTC	CASSQDSSGGDEQFF
.	TRBD1	TRBV2	TRBJ2-1	TGTGCCAGCAGCGGCGGGACAGGGGGGCAGATCAATGAGCAGTTCTTC	CASSGGTGGQINEQFF